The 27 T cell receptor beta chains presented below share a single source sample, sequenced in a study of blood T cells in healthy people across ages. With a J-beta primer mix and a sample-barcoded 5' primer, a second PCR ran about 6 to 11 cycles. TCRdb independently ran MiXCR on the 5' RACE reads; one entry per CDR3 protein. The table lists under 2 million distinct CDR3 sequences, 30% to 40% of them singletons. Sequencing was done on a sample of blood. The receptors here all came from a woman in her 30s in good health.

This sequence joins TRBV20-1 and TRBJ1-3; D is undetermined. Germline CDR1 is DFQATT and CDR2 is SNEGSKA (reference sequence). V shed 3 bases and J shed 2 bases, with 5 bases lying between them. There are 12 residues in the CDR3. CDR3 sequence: CSARAPGNTIYF. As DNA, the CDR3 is TGCAGTGCTAGGGCCCCTGGAAACACCATATATTTT.

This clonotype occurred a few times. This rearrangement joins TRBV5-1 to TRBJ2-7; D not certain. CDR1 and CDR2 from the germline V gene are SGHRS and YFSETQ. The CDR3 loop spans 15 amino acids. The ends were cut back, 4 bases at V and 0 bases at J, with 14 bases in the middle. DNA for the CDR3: TGCGCCAGCAGCCAAAACCCAGGAAGCTCCTACGAGCAGTACTTC. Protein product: CASSQNPGSSYEQYF.

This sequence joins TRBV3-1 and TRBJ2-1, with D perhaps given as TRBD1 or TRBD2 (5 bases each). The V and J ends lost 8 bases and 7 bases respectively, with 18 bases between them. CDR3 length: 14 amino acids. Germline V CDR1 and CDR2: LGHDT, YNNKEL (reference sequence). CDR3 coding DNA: TGTGCCAGCGGGTCCGGGACGGGTCGGAATGAGCAGTTCTTC. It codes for CASGSGTGRNEQFF.

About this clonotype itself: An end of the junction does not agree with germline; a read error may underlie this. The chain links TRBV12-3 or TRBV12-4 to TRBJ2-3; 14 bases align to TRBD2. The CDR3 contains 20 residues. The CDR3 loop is CASSLAPGLAGVGSTDAQYF. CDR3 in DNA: TGTGCCAGCAGTTTAGCTCCGGGACTAGCGGGAGTCGGTAGCACAGATGCGCAGTATTTT.

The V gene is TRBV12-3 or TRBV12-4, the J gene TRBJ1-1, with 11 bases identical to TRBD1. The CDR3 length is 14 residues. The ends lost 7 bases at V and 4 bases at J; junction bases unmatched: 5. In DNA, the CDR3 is TGTGCCAGCACCCTGGGACAGGGGGGCACTGAAGCTTTCTTT. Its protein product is CASTLGQGGTEAFF.

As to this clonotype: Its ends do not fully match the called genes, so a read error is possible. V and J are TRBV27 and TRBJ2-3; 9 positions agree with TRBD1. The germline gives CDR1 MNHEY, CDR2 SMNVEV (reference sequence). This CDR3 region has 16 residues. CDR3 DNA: TGTGCCAGCAGTCACAGGGGGCCCAGTTACACAGACACGCAGTATTTT. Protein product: CASSHRGPSYTDTQYF.

CDR3: CAISGTGAPSTDTQYF. CDR3 coding DNA: TGTGCCATCAGTGGGACAGGCGCCCCTAGCACAGATACGCAGTATTTT. The genes are TRBV10-3 and TRBJ2-3; 7 nucleotides agree with TRBD1. The CDR3 loop spans 16 amino acids. The germline V gene has CDR1 ENHRY and CDR2 SYGVKD. The junction had 7 bases not matched to a gene; V was cut back by 4 bases and J by 0 bases.

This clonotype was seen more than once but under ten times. CDR3 amino acids: CASILSGTSPTDTQYF. The CDR3 nucleotides read TGTGCCAGCATCCTCAGCGGGACTAGCCCCACAGATACGCAGTATTTT. The chain links TRBV2 to TRBJ2-3; TRBD2 matches at 9 bases. The CDR3 runs to 16 residues. V lost 7 bases to trimming and J lost 2 bases; unmatched junction nucleotides: 10. CDR1 and CDR2 from the germline V gene are SNHLY and FYNNEI.

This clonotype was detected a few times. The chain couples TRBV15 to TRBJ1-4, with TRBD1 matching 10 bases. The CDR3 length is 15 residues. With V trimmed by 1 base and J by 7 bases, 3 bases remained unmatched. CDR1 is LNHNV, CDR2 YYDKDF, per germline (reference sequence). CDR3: CATSRGGQGGEKLFF. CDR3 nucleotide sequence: TGTGCCACCAGCAGAGGCGGACAGGGGGGTGAAAAACTGTTTTTT. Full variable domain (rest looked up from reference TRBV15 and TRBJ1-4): DAMVIQNPRYQVTQFGKPVTLSCSQTLNHNVMYWYQQKSSQAPKLLFHYYDKDFNNEADTPDNFQSRRPNTSFCFLDIRSPGLGDTAMYLCATSRGGQGGEKLFFGSGTQLSVL.

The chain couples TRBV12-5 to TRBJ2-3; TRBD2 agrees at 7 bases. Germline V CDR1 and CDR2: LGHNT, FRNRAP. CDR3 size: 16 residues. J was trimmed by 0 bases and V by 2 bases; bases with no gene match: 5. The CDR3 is CASGLYGSGSTDTQYF. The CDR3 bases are TGTGCTAGTGGTTTGTACGGTAGCGGGAGCACAGATACGCAGTATTTT.

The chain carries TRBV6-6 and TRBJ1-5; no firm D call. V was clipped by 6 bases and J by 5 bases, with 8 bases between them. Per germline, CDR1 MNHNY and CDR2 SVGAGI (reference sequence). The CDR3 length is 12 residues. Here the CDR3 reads CASRHGDQPQHF. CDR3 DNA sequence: TGTGCCAGCAGACACGGTGATCAGCCCCAGCATTTT.

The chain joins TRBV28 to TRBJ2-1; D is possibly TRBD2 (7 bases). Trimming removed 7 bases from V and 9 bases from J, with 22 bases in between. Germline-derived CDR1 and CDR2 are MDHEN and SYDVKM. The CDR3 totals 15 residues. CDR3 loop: CASKFNGGLLSEQFF. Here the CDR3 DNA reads TGTGCCAGCAAATTCAACGGGGGGCTCCTTAGTGAGCAGTTCTTC.

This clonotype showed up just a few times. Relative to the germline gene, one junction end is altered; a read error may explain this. CDR3 amino acids: CASSPLIPDTEAFF. As DNA, the CDR3 is TGCGCTAGCAGCCCGCTCATCCCCGACACTGAAGCTTTCTTT. V gene TRBV5-1 combines with J gene TRBJ1-1; no definite D call. The CDR3 length is 14 residues. From germline, CDR1 is SGHRS and CDR2 YFSETQ.

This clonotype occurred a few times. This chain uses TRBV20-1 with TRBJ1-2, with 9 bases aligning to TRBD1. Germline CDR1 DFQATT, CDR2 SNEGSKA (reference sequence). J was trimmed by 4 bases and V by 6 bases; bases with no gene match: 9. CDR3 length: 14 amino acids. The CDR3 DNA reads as TGCAGTGCACCGAGACAGGGGGAGGGCTATGGCTACACCTTC. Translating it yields CSAPRQGEGYGYTF.

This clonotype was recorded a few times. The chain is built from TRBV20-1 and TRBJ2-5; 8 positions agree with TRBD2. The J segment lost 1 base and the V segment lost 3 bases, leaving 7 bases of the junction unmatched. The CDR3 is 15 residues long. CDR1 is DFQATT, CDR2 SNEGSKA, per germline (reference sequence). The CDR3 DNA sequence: TGCAGTGCTAGCAAGGGACTAGGGGGCCAAGAGACCCAGTACTTC. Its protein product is CSASKGLGGQETQYF.

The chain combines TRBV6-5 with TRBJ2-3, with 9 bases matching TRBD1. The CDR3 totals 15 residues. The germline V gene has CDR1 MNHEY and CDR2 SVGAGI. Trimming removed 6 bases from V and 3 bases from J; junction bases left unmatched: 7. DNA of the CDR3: TGTGCCAGCAGCCCGTGGGACAGGGCTACAGATACGCAGTATTTT. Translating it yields CASSPWDRATDTQYF.

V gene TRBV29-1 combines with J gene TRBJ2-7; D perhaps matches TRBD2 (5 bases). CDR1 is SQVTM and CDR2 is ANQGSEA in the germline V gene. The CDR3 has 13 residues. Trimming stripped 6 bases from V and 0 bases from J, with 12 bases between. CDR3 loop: CSVGRESSYEQYF. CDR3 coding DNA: TGCAGCGTCGGTAGGGAGAGCTCCTACGAGCAGTACTTC.

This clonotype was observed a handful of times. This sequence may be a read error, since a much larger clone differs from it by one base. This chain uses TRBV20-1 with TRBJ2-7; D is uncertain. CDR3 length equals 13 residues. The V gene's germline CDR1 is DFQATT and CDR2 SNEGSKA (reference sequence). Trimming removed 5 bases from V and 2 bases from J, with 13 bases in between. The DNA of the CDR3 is TGCAGTGCTGTGAAACTTGGGCCCTACGAGCAGTACTTC. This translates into CSAVKLGPYEQYF.

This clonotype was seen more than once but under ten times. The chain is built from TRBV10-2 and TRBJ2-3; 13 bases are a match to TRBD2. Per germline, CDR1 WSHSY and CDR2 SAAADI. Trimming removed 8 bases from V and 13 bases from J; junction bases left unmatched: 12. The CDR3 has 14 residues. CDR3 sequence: CASLLAGGPDTKYF. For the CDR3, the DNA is TGCGCCAGCCTACTAGCGGGGGGGCCAGATACCAAGTATTTT.

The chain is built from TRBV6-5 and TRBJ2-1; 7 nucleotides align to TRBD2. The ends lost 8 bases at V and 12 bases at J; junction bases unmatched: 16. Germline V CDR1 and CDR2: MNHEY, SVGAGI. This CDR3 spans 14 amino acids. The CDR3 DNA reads TGTGCCAGCTCTACTAGCGACATGCTCGATGGGCAGTTCTTC. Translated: CASSTSDMLDGQFF.

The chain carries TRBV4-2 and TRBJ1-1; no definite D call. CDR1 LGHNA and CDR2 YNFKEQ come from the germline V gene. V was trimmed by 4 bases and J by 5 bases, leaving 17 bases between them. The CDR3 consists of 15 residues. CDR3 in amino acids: CASSRILSGGTEAFF. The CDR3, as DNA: TGTGCCAGCAGCCGAATACTGTCGGGCGGAACTGAAGCTTTCTTT.

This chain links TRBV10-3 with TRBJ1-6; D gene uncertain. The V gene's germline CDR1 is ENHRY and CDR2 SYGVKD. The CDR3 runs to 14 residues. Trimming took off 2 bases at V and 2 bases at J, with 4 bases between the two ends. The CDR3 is CAISERAYNSPLHF. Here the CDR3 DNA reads TGTGCCATCAGTGAGCGGGCCTATAATTCACCCCTCCACTTT.

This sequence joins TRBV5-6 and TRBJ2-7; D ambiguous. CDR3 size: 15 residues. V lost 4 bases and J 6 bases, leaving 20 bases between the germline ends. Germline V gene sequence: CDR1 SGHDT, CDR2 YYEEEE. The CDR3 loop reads CASSKFEGPWPEQYF. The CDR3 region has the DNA TGTGCCAGCAGCAAGTTCGAAGGCCCGTGGCCCGAGCAGTACTTC.

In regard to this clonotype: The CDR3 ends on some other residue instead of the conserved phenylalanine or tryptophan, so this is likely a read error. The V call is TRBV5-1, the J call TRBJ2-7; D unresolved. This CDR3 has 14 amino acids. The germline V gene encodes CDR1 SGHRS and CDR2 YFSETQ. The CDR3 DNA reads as TGCGCCAACAGCTTGGAATCGGTTACCTACGAGCAGTACAAC. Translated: CANSLESVTYEQYN.

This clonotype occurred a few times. In nucleotides, the CDR3 is TGTGCCAGCACCATGACTAGCGGGGGGCCAGAGACCCAGTACTTC. It translates to CASTMTSGGPETQYF. V gene TRBV7-2 combines with J gene TRBJ2-5, with 13 positions matching TRBD2. The CDR3 is 15 amino acids. Germline CDR1 and CDR2: SGHTA and FQGNSA. The V and J ends lost 7 bases and 4 bases, in that order; junction bases with no gene match: 6. Drawing the rest from reference TRBV7-2 and TRBJ2-5, the complete variable domain is GAGVSQSPSNKVTEKGKDVELRCDPISGHTALYWYRQSLGQGLEFLIYFQGNSAPDKSGLPSDRFSAERTGGSVSTLTIQRTQQEDSAVYLCASTMTSGGPETQYFGPGTRLLVL.

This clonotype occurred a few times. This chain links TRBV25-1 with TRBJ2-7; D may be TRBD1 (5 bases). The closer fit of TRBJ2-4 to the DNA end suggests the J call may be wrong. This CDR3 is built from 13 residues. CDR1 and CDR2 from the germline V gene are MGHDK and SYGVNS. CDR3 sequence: CASPRQVRDIQYF. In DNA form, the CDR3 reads TGTGCCAGCCCCCGGCAGGTCAGGGACATTCAGTACTTC.

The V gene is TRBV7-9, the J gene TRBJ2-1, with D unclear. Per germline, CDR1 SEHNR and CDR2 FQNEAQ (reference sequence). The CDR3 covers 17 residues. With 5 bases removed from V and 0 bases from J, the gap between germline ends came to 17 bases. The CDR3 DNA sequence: TGTGCCAGCAGCCCGATCAAAAAGACGAGCTCCTACAATGAGCAGTTCTTC. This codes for CASSPIKKTSSYNEQFF.